These 20 T cell receptor beta chains were all obtained from the same sample, sequenced in a study of CD8 T cells in ankylosing spondylitis. TCRdb ran MiXCR on the 5' RACE reads and lists one entry per CDR3 protein. This sample yields approximately 250,000 distinct CDR3 sequences, of which under 30% are seen a single time; 0.5% to 0.75% belongs to the top ten. Material for sequencing was blood, either unsorted or a sorted T cell fraction (not recorded which). These receptors were taken from a male donor with ankylosing spondylitis or in good health (not recorded which).

This clonotype was detected a few times. V and J are TRBV7-9 and TRBJ2-2, with 7 bases aligning to TRBD1. In germline, CDR1 is SEHNR, CDR2 FQNEAQ (reference sequence). There are 15 residues in the CDR3. V lost 5 bases to trimming and J lost 4 bases; unmatched junction nucleotides: 7. Written as DNA, the CDR3 is TGTGCCAGCAGCGCGGACAGGCTAAGCACCGGGGAGCTGTTTTTT. Its protein product is CASSADRLSTGELFF.

This chain uses TRBV11-2 with TRBJ2-7; D call uncertain. Per the germline V gene, CDR1 is SGHAT and CDR2 is FQNNGV. V was clipped by 1 base and J by 3 bases, with 10 bases between them. CDR3 length: 14 amino acids. The CDR3 here is CASSLVAGFYEQYF. In nucleotides, the CDR3 is TGTGCCAGCAGCTTAGTTGCAGGATTCTACGAGCAGTACTTC.

This chain joins TRBV12-5 and TRBJ2-1, with 8 bases that match TRBD1. This CDR3 contains 13 residues. Germline V gene lookup returns CDR1 LGHNT and CDR2 FRNRAP. After removal of 5 bases from V and 12 bases from J, the junction contained 9 bases not matched to a gene. For the CDR3, the DNA is TGTGCTAGTGGTGAAGACAGGGGCTCGCGGCAGTTCTTC. Protein: CASGEDRGSRQFF. The full variable domain, its missing parts supplied by reference TRBV12-5 and TRBJ2-1, is DARVTQTPRHKVTEMGQEVTMRCQPILGHNTVFWYRQTMMQGLELLAYFRNRAPLDDSGMPKDRFSAEMPDATLATLKIQPSEPRDSAVYFCASGEDRGSRQFFGPGTRLTVL.

This clonotype appeared many times. The chain employs TRBV12-3 or TRBV12-4 and TRBJ1-2; 10 bases are shared with TRBD1. CDR3 length: 16 residues. The V and J ends lost 1 base and 2 bases, in that order; junction bases with no gene match: 4. The CDR3 DNA follows: TGTGCCAGCAGTTTAGGTTGGGGACAGGGGAACTATGGCTACACCTTC. Amino acids: CASSLGWGQGNYGYTF.

This chain connects TRBV12-3 or TRBV12-4 to TRBJ2-2, with D maybe TRBD1 (5 bases). Trimming took 3 bases from V and 3 from J, leaving 8 bases between them. The CDR3 runs 14 residues. The CDR3 sequence is CASSFRQYTGELFF. The CDR3 DNA reads as TGTGCCAGCAGTTTCCGACAGTACACCGGGGAGCTGTTTTTT.

This clonotype came up a few times. V is TRBV20-1 and J is TRBJ2-5, with D perhaps matching TRBD1 (5 bases). This CDR3 is built from 12 residues. From germline, CDR1 is DFQATT and CDR2 SNEGSKA (reference sequence). CDR3 protein: CSLWGSQETQYF. CDR3 nucleotide sequence: TGCAGCCTGTGGGGCAGCCAAGAGACCCAGTACTTC.

This clonotype has a count of ten or more. The chain links TRBV24-1 to TRBJ2-1, with 9 bases fitting TRBD1. The CDR3 totals 13 residues. The germline V gene has CDR1 KGHDR and CDR2 SFDVKD. V shed 9 bases, J shed 8 bases, and the junction held 7 bases outside the gene matches. The CDR3 DNA sequence: TGTGCCACCCGGGACAGGGTAAGGGATGAGCAGTTCTTC. This gives the protein CATRDRVRDEQFF.

V and J are TRBV24-1 and TRBJ2-7; tentatively, D is TRBD1 (6 bases). V lost 3 bases to trimming and J lost 7 bases, with 12 bases between them. Per germline, CDR1 KGHDR and CDR2 SFDVKD. This CDR3 contains 13 residues. CDR3 bases: TGTGCCACCAGTGATCCCAGGGGTGGAGAGCAGTACTTC. It encodes CATSDPRGGEQYF.

The chain combines TRBV5-1 with TRBJ1-3, with D hard to call. Germline CDR1 is SGHRS and CDR2 is YFSETQ. This CDR3 region has 13 residues. The V and J ends lost 4 bases and 8 bases respectively, with 13 bases between them. CDR3 sequence (DNA): TGCGCCAGCAGCGACGACACGGACGACACCATATATTTT. Amino acid sequence: CASSDDTDDTIYF.

V usage is TRBV7-9 and J usage is TRBJ1-1; D unclear. This CDR3 spans 12 amino acids. The V gene lost 0 bases and the J gene lost 11 bases, with 10 bases spanning the gap. Germline-derived CDR1 and CDR2 are SEHNR and FQNEAQ (reference sequence). CDR3 nucleotide sequence: TGTGCCAGCAGCTTAGCGGTCCATGGGGCTTTCTTT. Residues: CASSLAVHGAFF. The full variable domain, rest sourced from reference TRBV7-9 and TRBJ1-1, is DTGVSQNPRHKITKRGQNVTFRCDPISEHNRLYWYRQTLGQGPEFLTYFQNEAQLEKSRLLSDRFSAERPKGSFSTLEIQRTEQGDSAMYLCASSLAVHGAFFGQGTRLTVV.

This clonotype was seen a handful of times. This sequence joins TRBV20-1 and TRBJ2-3; no clear D. This CDR3 comprises 13 residues. V was shortened by 1 base and J by 2 bases, with 7 bases between the two germline ends. In germline, CDR1 is DFQATT, CDR2 SNEGSKA (reference sequence). In DNA, the CDR3 is TGCAGTGCTAGAGCGACTGTCACAGATACGCAGTATTTT. It encodes CSARATVTDTQYF.

This clonotype has a handful of counts. This chain uses TRBV29-1 with TRBJ2-3; 7 bases fit TRBD2. J gave up 3 bases and V 8 bases, and 14 bases lay outside the gene matches. CDR1 and CDR2 from the germline V gene are SQVTM and ANQGSEA. The CDR3 contains 15 residues. The CDR3 here is CSTRRGGGSTDTQYF. The CDR3 nucleotides read TGCAGCACGCGGAGGGGCGGGGGTAGTACAGATACGCAGTATTTT.

V gene TRBV20-1 combines with J gene TRBJ2-7, with 9 bases aligning to TRBD2. The ends lost 5 bases at V and 5 bases at J; junction bases unmatched: 10. CDR1 is DFQATT and CDR2 is SNEGSKA in the germline V gene (reference sequence). The CDR3 has 14 amino acids. The DNA for the CDR3 is TGCAGTGCTTTCACGCGGGGGGGCCTGGACGAGCAGTACTTC. Translating it yields CSAFTRGGLDEQYF.

This chain connects TRBV28 to TRBJ2-1; 9 nucleotides match TRBD1. The CDR3 covers 16 residues. Germline V gene sequence: CDR1 MDHEN, CDR2 SYDVKM. V shed 4 bases, J shed 0 bases, and the junction held 4 bases outside the gene matches. The CDR3 DNA follows: TGTGCCAGCAGTTCAGGACAGGGGAGCTCCTACAATGAGCAGTTCTTC. This gives the protein CASSSGQGSSYNEQFF.

J is TRBJ2-4 and V is TRBV29-1; 8 bases are shared with TRBD2. The germline V gene encodes CDR1 SQVTM and CDR2 ANQGSEA. CDR3 size: 13 residues. CDR3 DNA: TGCAGTACCCTCGGGGGGGGCCAAAACATTCAGTACTTC. This codes for CSTLGGGQNIQYF.

Ten or more counts support this clonotype. This chain joins TRBV6-5 and TRBJ2-1, with 10 bases fitting TRBD2. Looked up from germline, CDR1 is MNHEY and CDR2 is SVGAGI. J lost 8 bases, V lost 4 bases, and 17 bases had no gene match. The CDR3 totals 18 residues. The CDR3 here is CASSFDRPTTSGSDEQFF. CDR3 nucleotides: TGTGCCAGCAGTTTCGACCGCCCGACGACTAGCGGGTCCGATGAGCAGTTCTTC.

This sequence joins TRBV12-3 or TRBV12-4 and TRBJ2-1; D may be TRBD1 (6 bases). This CDR3 has 17 residues. Deletions cut 5 bases from V and 6 bases from J, with 23 bases between. The CDR3 DNA reads TGTGCCAGCAGTAGGGTGGGGGCCAACAATGGGTTCAATGAGCAGTTCTTC. This translates into CASSRVGANNGFNEQFF.

The sample holds a few counts of this clonotype. The CDR3 DNA reads as TGCAGTGCTGGCCAGACAGGGGGCTCCTACAATGAGCAGTTCTTC. The encoded protein is CSAGQTGGSYNEQFF. The rearrangement links TRBV20-1 to TRBJ2-1; 9 bases match TRBD1. The CDR3 is 15 amino acids. Germline CDR1 is DFQATT and CDR2 is SNEGSKA (reference sequence). Losses at the gene ends were 5 bases for V and 0 bases for J; bases not matched to a gene: 5.

This clonotype was recorded a few times. The chain uses TRBV10-3 and TRBJ2-3; 11 positions match TRBD2. Germline CDR1 reads ENHRY; CDR2 reads SYGVKD. The CDR3 loop spans 17 amino acids. The trim removed 3 bases at V and 1 base at J, leaving 6 bases unmatched. The CDR3 sequence is CAISDGGSGGGTDTQYF. CDR3 coding DNA: TGTGCCATCAGTGATGGAGGTAGCGGGGGGGGCACAGATACGCAGTATTTT.

This clonotype was counted many times. The rearrangement uses TRBV29-1 and TRBJ1-5; TRBD1 matches 7 bases. V dropped 6 bases and J dropped 1; count of bases not matched to a gene: 6. The germline CDR1 and CDR2 sequences are SQVTM and ANQGSEA. This CDR3 is 14 amino acids long. CDR3 DNA sequence: TGCAGCGTGACGACAGGGAGAAGCAATCAGCCCCAGCATTTT. Its translation: CSVTTGRSNQPQHF.